This is a list of T cell receptor beta chains from one sample in a study of blood T cell repertoires in COVID-19. Using immunoSEQ multiplex PCR, the repertoire was profiled, and TCRdb retains in-frame clones only, with some absent. The repertoire holds over 200,000 clones, with 84% as singletons. Input material: peripheral blood. The receptors derive from a woman older than 75 with active or convalescent COVID-19. Each CDR3 is given with its conserved first and last residue. The order of the fields is CDR3 DNA, CDR3 protein, clone size, D gene, V gene, J gene. The D gene is left open where the match is weak. Clone size is stated in some rows and not others, as once, few, many or a class when expanded.

CDR3nt: TGTGCCAGCAGCCAGAGGTCGACCAAAAACATTCAGTACTTC
CDR3aa: CASSQRSTKNIQYF
abundance: NA
d_gene: NA
v_gene: TRBV11-3
j_gene: TRBJ2-4

CDR3nt: TGTGCCAGCAGATTCCCCGGACAACAAGAGACCCAGTACTTC
CDR3aa: CASRFPGQQETQYF
abundance: NA
d_gene: NA
v_gene: TRBV28
j_gene: TRBJ2-5

CDR3nt: TGTGCCATCAGTGCGCCTAGCGGGGGGGGTGAAAATGAGCAGTTCTTC
CDR3aa: CAISAPSGGGENEQFF
abundance: NA
d_gene: TRBD2
v_gene: TRBV10-3
j_gene: TRBJ2-1

CDR3nt: TGCGCCAGCAGCTTGAACAGTCAGACCGGGGAGCTGTTTTTT
CDR3aa: CASSLNSQTGELFF
abundance: NA
d_gene: NA
v_gene: TRBV5-1
j_gene: TRBJ2-2

CDR3nt: TGTGCCAGCTCCACCGCACCCATACAGATTGACACCGGGGAGCTGTTTTTT
CDR3aa: CASSTAPIQIDTGELFF
abundance: NA
d_gene: NA
v_gene: TRBV18
j_gene: TRBJ2-2

CDR3nt: TGTGCCAGCAGGAGTCGGACAGCCTTAAGCTTTGAAGCTTTCTTT
CDR3aa: CASRSRTALSFEAFF
abundance: few
d_gene: NA
v_gene: TRBV5-4
j_gene: TRBJ1-1

CDR3nt: TGTGCCAGCACCCGAGGAATGGACAGAACTAACTATGGCTACACCTTC
CDR3aa: CASTRGMDRTNYGYTF
abundance: NA
d_gene: NA
v_gene: TRBV9
j_gene: TRBJ1-2

CDR3nt: TGTGCCAGAAGCTCCAGGGGCGTGGCCACTGAAGCTTTCTTT
CDR3aa: CARSSRGVATEAFF
abundance: few
d_gene: NA
v_gene: TRBV5-3
j_gene: TRBJ1-1

CDR3nt: TGCGCCAGCAGCCCACTAGCCCAGCAAAGGAATGAGCAGTTCTTC
CDR3aa: CASSPLAQQRNEQFF
abundance: NA
d_gene: NA
v_gene: TRBV5-1
j_gene: TRBJ2-1

CDR3nt: TGTGCCAGCAGTTATCCATCCCCGCCAGGGGTTACCTACGAGCAGTACTTC
CDR3aa: CASSYPSPPGVTYEQYF
abundance: NA
d_gene: NA
v_gene: TRBV6-2/TRBV6-3
j_gene: TRBJ2-7

CDR3nt: TGTGCCACCAGCAGAGTAGCTAGCGGGGGCGGCGCAGATACGCAGTATTTT
CDR3aa: CATSRVASGGGADTQYF
abundance: NA
d_gene: TRBD2
v_gene: TRBV15
j_gene: TRBJ2-3

CDR3nt: TGTGCCAGCTCACTAGGGGGCTCCTCCTACGAGCAGTACTTC
CDR3aa: CASSLGGSSYEQYF
abundance: NA
d_gene: TRBD1
v_gene: TRBV18
j_gene: TRBJ2-7

CDR3nt: TGTGCCAGCAGCCTGCTGGCGTATAGCCCCGGCGAGCAGTACTTC
CDR3aa: CASSLLAYSPGEQYF
abundance: NA
d_gene: NA
v_gene: TRBV7-6
j_gene: TRBJ2-7

CDR3nt: TGTGCCAGCAGCTTAGCCAGGGGAATAGATACGCAGTATTTT
CDR3aa: CASSLARGIDTQYF
abundance: NA
d_gene: NA
v_gene: TRBV7-2
j_gene: TRBJ2-3

CDR3nt: TGTGCCAGCAGTTTAGGACTTGGCAATCAGCCCCAGCATTTT
CDR3aa: CASSLGLGNQPQHF
abundance: NA
d_gene: NA
v_gene: TRBV27
j_gene: TRBJ1-5

CDR3nt: TGTGCCAGCAGTGAAGACGGCAGGGCCTATGGCTACACCTTC
CDR3aa: CASSEDGRAYGYTF
abundance: NA
d_gene: NA
v_gene: TRBV6-1
j_gene: TRBJ1-2

CDR3nt: TGTGCCAGCAGCTCCCCAACCGGGACAGGGCGTGAAAAACTGTTTTTT
CDR3aa: CASSSPTGTGREKLFF
abundance: NA
d_gene: TRBD1
v_gene: TRBV11-3
j_gene: TRBJ1-4

CDR3nt: TGCAGCCTCCGGCAGGGGCTCATGAACACTGAAGCTTTCTTT
CDR3aa: CSLRQGLMNTEAFF
abundance: NA
d_gene: NA
v_gene: TRBV29-1
j_gene: TRBJ1-1

CDR3nt: TGTGCCAGTAGTCCTGGACAGGCTTGGGGGGACATTCAGTACTTC
CDR3aa: CASSPGQAWGDIQYF
abundance: once
d_gene: NA
v_gene: TRBV19
j_gene: TRBJ2-4

CDR3nt: TGTGCCAGCAGTTACACAACAGGGTATGGCTACACCTTC
CDR3aa: CASSYTTGYGYTF
abundance: NA
d_gene: NA
v_gene: TRBV6-6
j_gene: TRBJ1-2

CDR3nt: TGCGCCAGCAGCTTGGAAGCGGGGAACGAGCAGTACTTC
CDR3aa: CASSLEAGNEQYF
abundance: NA
d_gene: TRBD2
v_gene: TRBV5-1
j_gene: TRBJ2-7

CDR3nt: TGTGCCAGCAGCATGAACGCGGGAGGGCAAGAGACCCAGTACTTC
CDR3aa: CASSMNAGGQETQYF
abundance: NA
d_gene: TRBD2
v_gene: TRBV11-2
j_gene: TRBJ2-5

CDR3nt: TGCGCCAGCAGCTGGGACTGGAACACTGAAGCTTTCTTT
CDR3aa: CASSWDWNTEAFF
abundance: NA
d_gene: NA
v_gene: TRBV5-1
j_gene: TRBJ1-1

CDR3nt: TGCAGTGCTAGATACATCTACGAGCAGTACTTC
CDR3aa: CSARYIYEQYF
abundance: NA
d_gene: NA
v_gene: TRBV20-1
j_gene: TRBJ2-7

CDR3nt: TGTGCCAGCAGCAGACGACAGGGGCCCTCTAGTAAGCCCCAGCATTTT
CDR3aa: CASSRRQGPSSKPQHF
abundance: NA
d_gene: TRBD1
v_gene: TRBV5-8
j_gene: TRBJ1-5

CDR3nt: TGCGCCAGCAGCCCCCAGACTAGCGGGCAGGGAGAGACCCAGTACTTC
CDR3aa: CASSPQTSGQGETQYF
abundance: once
d_gene: TRBD2
v_gene: TRBV5-1
j_gene: TRBJ2-5

CDR3nt: TGCGCCAGCAGTCAGGTGACAGGGGTAGGATTCTTCGGTGGCTACACCTTC
CDR3aa: CASSQVTGVGFFGGYTF
abundance: NA
d_gene: TRBD1
v_gene: TRBV23-1
j_gene: TRBJ1-2

CDR3nt: TGCGCCAGCAGCCCCCTATCCGGCGGGAGAATCTCCTTTCCCGGGGAGCTGTTTTTT
CDR3aa: CASSPLSGGRISFPGELFF
abundance: NA
d_gene: TRBD2
v_gene: TRBV5-1
j_gene: TRBJ2-2

CDR3nt: TGCGCCAGCAAAATGTCTCCGGGACTACAGACAGATACGCAGTATTTT
CDR3aa: CASKMSPGLQTDTQYF
abundance: few
d_gene: TRBD2
v_gene: TRBV5-1
j_gene: TRBJ2-3

CDR3nt: TGTGCCAGCAGCCCCCTAGCGGGAGGGTCCCGCACAGATACGCAGTATTTT
CDR3aa: CASSPLAGGSRTDTQYF
abundance: NA
d_gene: TRBD2
v_gene: TRBV7-2
j_gene: TRBJ2-3

CDR3nt: TGTGCCATCAACGATCTATCTGGGGCCAACGTCCTGACTTTC
CDR3aa: CAINDLSGANVLTF
abundance: NA
d_gene: NA
v_gene: TRBV10-3
j_gene: TRBJ2-6

CDR3nt: TGCGCCAGCAGCCAAGATCCGAGAGCGACCCAGTACTTC
CDR3aa: CASSQDPRATQYF
abundance: NA
d_gene: NA
v_gene: TRBV4-1
j_gene: TRBJ2-5

CDR3nt: TGTGCCAGCAGTGTCAAGGGACAGGGGATAGGCGAGCAGTACTTC
CDR3aa: CASSVKGQGIGEQYF
abundance: NA
d_gene: TRBD1
v_gene: TRBV2
j_gene: TRBJ2-7

CDR3nt: TGTGCCAGTACCGTGCTCCGGGACAGGAGCGCGTCTAACTATGGCTACACCTTC
CDR3aa: CASTVLRDRSASNYGYTF
abundance: NA
d_gene: TRBD1
v_gene: TRBV19
j_gene: TRBJ1-2

CDR3nt: TGCAGTGCTAGTAAACAGGGGATACAGCCCCAGCATTTT
CDR3aa: CSASKQGIQPQHF
abundance: NA
d_gene: TRBD1
v_gene: TRBV20-1
j_gene: TRBJ1-5

CDR3nt: TGTGCCAGCAGCTTGTGGCCGGACAGGAACACTGAAGCTTTCTTT
CDR3aa: CASSLWPDRNTEAFF
abundance: NA
d_gene: NA
v_gene: TRBV21-1
j_gene: TRBJ1-1

CDR3nt: TGTGCCAGCAGCCCCCTAACAGGGTACGGCTACACCTTC
CDR3aa: CASSPLTGYGYTF
abundance: NA
d_gene: NA
v_gene: TRBV7-6
j_gene: TRBJ1-2

CDR3nt: TGCGCCAGCAGCTTGGATAGCGGGGGGCCGTATGAGCAGTTCTTC
CDR3aa: CASSLDSGGPYEQFF
abundance: NA
d_gene: TRBD2
v_gene: TRBV5-1
j_gene: TRBJ2-1

CDR3nt: TGTGCCACCAGCAGAGATGCGGACAGGGGAAGCTCACCCCTCCACTTT
CDR3aa: CATSRDADRGSSPLHF
abundance: NA
d_gene: TRBD1
v_gene: TRBV15
j_gene: TRBJ1-6

CDR3nt: TGTGCCAGCAGTTACCTCAATGAGCAGTTCTTC
CDR3aa: CASSYLNEQFF
abundance: NA
d_gene: NA
v_gene: TRBV6-6
j_gene: TRBJ2-1

CDR3nt: TGTGCCAGCAGCCCTGAGGCCGGAGGAGACATCTATGGCTACACCTTC
CDR3aa: CASSPEAGGDIYGYTF
abundance: NA
d_gene: NA
v_gene: TRBV3-1/TRBV3-2
j_gene: TRBJ1-2

CDR3nt: TGTGCCAGCTCACCCAGGAGGGAGATGGGTACAGATACGCAGTATTTT
CDR3aa: CASSPRREMGTDTQYF
abundance: NA
d_gene: NA
v_gene: TRBV18
j_gene: TRBJ2-3

CDR3nt: TGTGCCAGCAGTTTACGGGCTGGGGGGGCGGGCACTGAAGCTTTCTTT
CDR3aa: CASSLRAGGAGTEAFF
abundance: NA
d_gene: NA
v_gene: TRBV27
j_gene: TRBJ1-1

CDR3nt: TGTGCCAGCAGCCAAGGGGCCAGCAATCAGCCCCAGCATTTT
CDR3aa: CASSQGASNQPQHF
abundance: NA
d_gene: NA
v_gene: TRBV6-5
j_gene: TRBJ1-5